This entry features one TCR beta chain sequence. The antigen is unknown. The PCR made use of 60 Vbeta and 13 Jbeta primers. Profiling relied on immunoSEQ multiplex PCR, and the TCRdb table lists in-frame clones only, not all of them. The profile covers 180,000 or so clones, with about two thirds appearing a single time and 2% to 2.5% taken by the ten largest. These data belong to a study of cytomegalovirus exposure and HLA in healthy donors. CDR1 SNHLY and CDR2 FYNNEI come from the germline V gene. Trimming pared 7 bases from V and 4 bases from J, leaving 13 bases between. The length of the CDR3 is 13 residues. Study outcomes and limitations: When the data were analyzed later, several of the most significant clusters appeared to be linked to common viral pathogens. It was in a later analysis that TCR association rates were seen to vary by HLA locus, highest for DRB1 and lowest for HLA-C. Upon later analysis, HLA-associated TCR beta chains proved more clonally expanded than other, equally common chains. In a later analysis, at a false discovery rate of 0.05, approximately 18,000 TCR beta sequences were associated with HLA alleles.

This sequence was found in a human donor in good health. The rearrangement joins TRBV2 to TRBJ2-5; D perhaps matches TRBD2 (6 bases). The sequencing input was PBMCs. CDR3 protein: CASMGVAVETQYF. CDR3 DNA sequence: TGTGCCAGCATGGGGGTAGCGGTAGAGACCCAGTACTTC.